The clone carrying this TCR beta chain has a count of ten or more. The target antigen is unknown. Four subsets defined by CD45RA and CD27 were sorted after CD3, CD4, CD8 and live/dead staining. This sample was included in a study of naive and memory T cell subsets. Study results and caveats: From naive to CM, EM and EMRA, diversity decreased and Gini increased. Naive repertoires, especially CD8, held a few larger clonotypes, possibly memory cells re-expressing CD45RA. Over 90% of naive TCR sequences appeared only once, unlike memory subsets.

CDR1 is SGHTA, CDR2 FQGNSA, per germline. The CDR3 has 18 residues. With V trimmed by 5 bases and J by 2 bases, 10 bases remained unmatched. Both TRBC1 and TRBC2 were covered by a beta constant-region primer of two equimolar oligonucleotides. The ligated cDNA underwent four PCR rounds using SP2 and nested alpha and beta constant-region primers. A 12-nucleotide UMI and the SP2 primer were added to the cDNA 3' end by oligonucleotide ligation. TCRdb re-called the UMI-ligation and nested PCR reads through MiXCR, storing one row per CDR3 protein. Of tens of thousands of distinct CDR3 sequences detected, around 10% appear once; the ten largest clones hold just over 0.13%.

The rearrangement uses TRBV7-2 and TRBJ2-1; TRBD2 aligns across 12 bases. The origin of this receptor is a human donor in good health. Sequencing was performed on naive CD4+ T cells from blood. CDR3 sequence: CASSASWTSGKAYNEQFF. Written as DNA, the CDR3 is TGTGCCAGCAGCGCCTCATGGACTAGCGGGAAAGCCTACAATGAGCAGTTCTTC.